This T cell receptor beta chain was observed in a study of HIV-infected children after antiretroviral therapy interruption. For the study at large: Children were on planned treatment interruption or continuous treatment. Most participating children were previously exposed to EBV and CMV.

Treatment defined: PENTA 11 planned treatment interruption arm or continuous ART arm. From thawed PBMCs, naive CD4+ CD45RA+ CD45RO- T cells were sorted. Trimming stripped 0 bases from V and 2 bases from J, with 10 bases between. The CDR3 length is 14 residues. Looked up from germline, CDR1 is DFQATT and CDR2 is SNEGSKA (reference sequence). The TCR library was built from RNA with a 3' RACE protocol and unique molecular identifiers. TCRdb re-called the 3' RACE reads with MiXCR, one entry per CDR3 protein. The top ten clones hold approximately 1.2% of a sample with about 86,000 distinct CDR3 sequences, around 6.9% of them seen once.

The receptor comes from a pool of human donors with HIV. The J gene is TRBJ1-2, the V gene TRBV20-1, with D possibly matching TRBD1 (6 bases). Sample: CD45RA+ CD4+ T cells from PBMCs, pooled from several time points, taken from a donor given antiretroviral therapy, either interrupted or continuous. The subset here: naive CD4+ CD45RA+ CD45RO- T cells. CDR3 nucleotide sequence: TGCAGTGCTAGAGATGGAGGGGGGAACTATGGCTACACCTTC. Its translation: CSARDGGGNYGYTF.